Reported below is one T cell receptor (beta chain). Deletions cut 5 bases from V and 8 bases from J, with 16 bases between. Germline V gene lookup returns CDR1 MNHNY and CDR2 SVGAGI (reference sequence). The CDR3 sequence is 15 residues long. The source of the sample is a study of control samples from healthy donors and cancer patients. Sequencing used immunoSEQ multiplex PCR; TCRdb keeps in-frame clones, though not all of them. Among about 170,000 clones, about 90% were seen once, and the ten largest hold about 11%. Material: blood. The sequence was collected from a man in his thirties or forties in good health. V usage is TRBV6-6 and J usage is TRBJ1-6; a weak D match, TRBD1 (5 bases). In DNA, the CDR3 is TGTGCCAGCAGTATCCAGGGCCTGGGGGATTCACCCCTCCACTTT. Its protein is CASSIQGLGDSPLHF.